This is a list of T cell receptor beta chains from one sample in a study of control samples from healthy donors and cancer patients. Sequencing was performed with immunoSEQ multiplex PCR; in TCRdb, only in-frame clones are kept and a portion is missing. The sample has 110,000 to 150,000 clones, more than 80% seen once; the top ten hold over 6%. The specimen was blood. These receptors originate from a man younger than 30 in good health. CDR3s include the opening cysteine and the closing phenylalanine or tryptophan. A D gene is named only where the DNA matches it firmly. Where a row states a size, it is once, few, many or the class of an expanded clone; other rows omit it.

>TRBJ1-2|-|-|TRBV19
CASSIGGQDYGYTF
TGTGCCAGTAGTATAGGTGGACAAGACTATGGCTACACCTTC
>TRBJ2-7|-|-|TRBV5-6
CASSPTETYEQYF
TGTGCCAGCAGCCCGACCGAGACCTACGAGCAGTACTTC
>TRBJ2-7|-|-|TRBV30
CAGRSGSYEQYF
TGTGCCGGACGTAGTGGATCCTACGAGCAGTACTTC
>TRBJ1-2|TRBD1|-|TRBV9
CASSGAGTAYGYTF
TGTGCCAGCAGCGGAGCCGGGACAGCCTATGGCTACACCTTC
>TRBJ1-2|-|-|TRBV2
CASTDDYGYTF
TGTGCCAGCACCGACGACTATGGCTACACCTTC
>TRBJ1-4|-|-|TRBV27
CASSFVQGRGGQLFF
TGTGCCAGCAGTTTTGTTCAGGGCAGGGGCGGGCAACTGTTTTTT
>TRBJ2-3|-|-|TRBV24-1
CATSDPGQSNTDTQYF
TGTGCCACCAGTGATCCCGGACAGAGCAACACAGATACGCAGTATTTT
>TRBJ2-3|-|-|TRBV28
CASYLRTTDTQYF
TGTGCCAGCTACTTAAGGACTACAGATACGCAGTATTTT
>TRBJ1-4|TRBD1|-|TRBV6-5
CASSPGGKLFF
TGTGCCAGCAGTCCAGGGGGTAAACTGTTTTTT
>TRBJ2-1|-|-|TRBV6-2/TRBV6-3
CASSPSGHRGDEQFF
TGTGCCAGCAGTCCGTCGGGACACCGCGGCGATGAGCAGTTCTTC
>TRBJ2-6|-|-|TRBV5-4
CASSSITGSGANVLTF
TGTGCCAGCAGCTCAATCACAGGGTCCGGGGCCAACGTCCTGACTTTC
>TRBJ2-7|-|-|TRBV5-6
CASSLSFGTNTYEQYF
TGTGCCAGCAGCTTGAGTTTCGGGACAAATACCTACGAGCAGTACTTC
>TRBJ2-2|TRBD1|-|TRBV6-5
CASTIDRVRTGELFF
TGTGCCAGCACCATCGACAGGGTTCGCACCGGGGAGCTGTTTTTT
>TRBJ2-1|TRBD2|-|TRBV3-1/TRBV3-2
CASSFSGGSYNEQFF
TGTGCCAGCAGCTTTAGCGGGGGGTCCTACAATGAGCAGTTCTTC
>TRBJ1-2|-|-|TRBV9
CASSPGRAANYGYTF
TGTGCCAGCAGCCCCGGTAGAGCAGCTAACTATGGCTACACCTTC
>TRBJ1-1|TRBD1|-|TRBV30
CAWRDRGRATEAFF
TGTGCCTGGAGGGACAGGGGGCGGGCCACTGAAGCTTTCTTT
>TRBJ2-5|TRBD1|-|TRBV30
CAWSEETGWETQYF
TGTGCCTGGAGTGAAGAGACAGGGTGGGAGACCCAGTACTTC
>TRBJ2-3|TRBD1|-|TRBV3-1/TRBV3-2
CASSQDGTGSDTQYF
TGTGCCAGCAGCCAAGACGGGACAGGGTCAGATACGCAGTATTTT
>TRBJ2-5|-|-|TRBV28
CASSLSDTSQETQYF
TGTGCCAGCAGTTTATCTGACACCAGCCAAGAGACCCAGTACTTC
>TRBJ1-1|-|-|TRBV12-3/TRBV12-4
CASISGFRAFF
TGTGCCAGCATCTCCGGGTTTCGGGCTTTCTTT
>TRBJ2-7|-|-|TRBV20-1
CSASSGLLYEQYF
TGCAGTGCTAGTTCGGGGTTGTTATACGAGCAGTACTTC
>TRBJ1-2|-|few|TRBV6-5
CASSYLGQVGYTF
TGTGCCAGCAGTTACCTCGGTCAGGTTGGCTACACCTTC
>TRBJ2-7|-|-|TRBV6-5
CASSYPTRSGEQYF
TGTGCCAGCAGTTACCCGACCCGTTCCGGGGAGCAGTACTTC
>TRBJ2-5|-|-|TRBV2
CASSAQGGRETQYF
TGTGCCAGCAGTGCGCAGGGCGGCAGAGAGACCCAGTACTTC
>TRBJ1-3|-|-|TRBV5-1
CASSLTPRGDSGNTIYF
TGCGCCAGCAGCTTGACACCGAGGGGGGATTCTGGAAACACCATATATTTT
>TRBJ1-6|-|once|TRBV4-3
CASSQVVGSPLHF
TGCGCCAGCAGCCAAGTGGTGGGGTCACCCCTCCACTTT
>TRBJ1-6|-|-|TRBV14
CASSRGTANSPLHF
TGTGCCAGCAGCCGTGGGACGGCAAATTCACCCCTCCACTTT
>TRBJ2-5|TRBD2|-|TRBV3-1/TRBV3-2
CASSTLAGEETQYF
TGTGCCAGCAGCACACTAGCGGGAGAAGAGACCCAGTACTTC
>TRBJ1-4|-|-|TRBV7-9
CASSLQQGNEKLFF
TGTGCCAGCAGCCTCCAACAGGGTAATGAAAAACTGTTTTTT
>TRBJ1-3|-|-|TRBV30
CAWSGRLSGNTIYF
TGTGCCTGGTCGGGGCGACTGTCTGGAAACACCATATATTTT
>TRBJ2-1|-|-|TRBV5-4
CASSPTGPTYGDNEQFF
TGTGCCAGCAGCCCTACGGGACCAACATACGGAGACAATGAGCAGTTCTTC
>TRBJ2-7|TRBD1|-|TRBV19
CASSPQGARNEQYF
TGTGCCAGTAGTCCACAGGGGGCGCGAAACGAGCAGTACTTC
>TRBJ2-3|TRBD1|-|TRBV30
CAWEDRVRGSTDTQYF
TGTGCCTGGGAGGACAGGGTCAGGGGGTCCACAGATACGCAGTATTTT
>TRBJ1-1|TRBD1|-|TRBV5-6
CASSSGGPWAFF
TGTGCCAGCAGTTCAGGGGGCCCGTGGGCTTTCTTT
>TRBJ1-2|TRBD1|-|TRBV29-1
CSVDRGASGTAGYTF
TGCAGCGTTGATCGAGGTGCAAGCGGGACAGCTGGCTACACCTTC
>TRBJ2-7|-|once|TRBV27
CASSWAQGYEQYF
TGTGCCAGCAGTTGGGCTCAGGGCTACGAGCAGTACTTC
>TRBJ2-7|-|-|TRBV5-4
CASSIGPSYEQYF
TGTGCCAGCAGCATAGGACCCTCCTACGAGCAGTACTTC
>TRBJ1-2|TRBD1|-|TRBV6-6
CASSRFKTRGGTDYGYTF
TGTGCCAGCAGTCGATTCAAAACGCGGGGGGGGACAGACTATGGCTACACCTTC
>TRBJ1-1|-|-|TRBV5-1
CASSLRGVNTEAFF
TGCGCCAGCAGCTTAAGGGGCGTTAACACTGAAGCTTTCTTT
>TRBJ1-2|-|-|TRBV7-2
CASSLGTVGYTF
TGTGCCAGCAGCTTAGGGACAGTCGGCTACACCTTC
>TRBJ1-5|-|-|TRBV6-2/TRBV6-3
CASSYWGGKGQPQHF
TGTGCCAGCAGTTACTGGGGGGGGAAGGGTCAGCCCCAGCATTTT
>TRBJ2-1|-|-|TRBV6-2/TRBV6-3
CASSYSRDNEQFF
TGTGCCAGCAGTTACTCGAGAGACAATGAGCAGTTCTTC
>TRBJ1-5|-|-|TRBV7-8
CASSLEGGNQPQHF
TGTGCCAGCAGCTTAGAGGGGGGAAATCAGCCCCAGCATTTT
>TRBJ1-2|-|-|TRBV6-1
CASRGTGDGYTF
TGTGCCAGCAGGGGGACCGGGGATGGCTACACCTTC
>TRBJ2-5|-|-|TRBV6-2/TRBV6-3
CASSYTAREASVRAQYF
TGTGCCAGCAGTTATACAGCAAGAGAAGCGTCTGTCAGGGCCCAGTACTTC
>TRBJ2-7|-|-|TRBV4-1
CASSQVAWYEQYF
TGCGCCAGCAGCCAGGTGGCCTGGTACGAGCAGTACTTC
>TRBJ2-5|-|-|TRBV29-1
CSVELTGETQYF
TGCAGCGTTGAATTAACAGGAGAGACCCAGTACTTC
>TRBJ2-2|TRBD2|-|TRBV2
CATRGGWTGELFF
TGTGCCACCCGGGGGGGTTGGACCGGGGAGCTGTTTTTT
>TRBJ2-5|-|-|TRBV7-9
CASTIGQQETQYF
TGTGCCAGCACCATTGGGCAGCAAGAGACCCAGTACTTC